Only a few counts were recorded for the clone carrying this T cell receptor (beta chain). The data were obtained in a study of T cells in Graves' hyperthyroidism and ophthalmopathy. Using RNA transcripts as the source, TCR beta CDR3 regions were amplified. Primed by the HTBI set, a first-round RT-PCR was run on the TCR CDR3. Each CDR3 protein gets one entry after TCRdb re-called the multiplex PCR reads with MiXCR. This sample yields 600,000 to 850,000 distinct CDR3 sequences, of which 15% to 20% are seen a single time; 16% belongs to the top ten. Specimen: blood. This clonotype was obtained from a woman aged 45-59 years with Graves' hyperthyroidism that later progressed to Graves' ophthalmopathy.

The CDR3 region is CASSLGTGTFQPQHF. In nucleotides, the CDR3 is TGTGCCAGCAGCTTAGGGACAGGCACATTTCAGCCCCAGCATTTT. The V gene is TRBV7-9, the J gene TRBJ1-5; 7 positions match TRBD1. CDR3 length: 15 residues. The V and J ends lost 1 base and 6 bases, in that order; junction bases with no gene match: 6. Germline V gene lookup returns CDR1 SEHNR and CDR2 FQNEAQ (reference sequence).